A single T cell receptor (beta chain) is shown here with its context. Its specificity is unknown. Genomic DNA of every subset was divided equally among multiple immunoSEQ plates. Profiled with immunoSEQ multiplex PCR; TCRdb holds only in-frame clones, not every one. The table includes some 580,000 clones, 97% detected once. These data come from a study of shared clonotypes between healthy human individuals. At the level of the study: Three plates were used per donor for CD4 naive, three for CD4 memory, two for CD8 naive and one for CD8 memory. Study outcomes and limitations: Lower generation probabilities were found for non-shared clonotypes than for those shared by all four donors.

The TCR was taken from a woman aged 25-40 years in good health. Sample: naive CD4+ T cells sorted from blood. Stated subset: CD45RA+ positively selected.

The DNA of the CDR3 is TGTGCCTGGAACAGGCCCTGGGGGGCCCTCCACTTT. It codes for CAWNRPWGALHF. The V and J genes are TRBV30 and TRBJ1-6, with D perhaps matching TRBD1 (5 bases). Looked up from germline, CDR1 is GTSNPN and CDR2 is SVGIG (reference sequence). Deletions cut 4 bases from V and 14 bases from J, with 15 bases between. CDR3 length: 12 residues. Together with reference TRBV30 and TRBJ1-6, the CDR3 gives the full variable domain: SQTIHQWPATLVQPVGSPLSLECTVEGTSNPNLYWYRQAAGRGLQLLFYSVGIGQISSEVPQNLSASRPQDRQFILSSKKLLLSDSGFYLCAWNRPWGALHFGNGTRLTVT.